The entry that follows covers one T cell receptor (beta chain) sequence. The data stem from a study of T cell changes during pregnancy in multiple sclerosis. The CDR3 has 17 residues. Trimming took off 0 bases at V and 0 bases at J, with 14 bases between the two ends. In germline, CDR1 is SGHNT, CDR2 YENEEA. The method was immunoSEQ multiplex PCR; TCRdb's version includes in-frame clones alone and lacks a portion of them. The profile shows 55,000 to 85,000 clones, roughly 92% of them singletons. This sequence originates from a female donor with multiple sclerosis, enrolled in a pregnancy study. This sequence joins TRBV11-3 and TRBJ1-2, with D possibly matching TRBD1 (6 bases). Material: peripheral blood, obtained in the second trimester of pregnancy. DNA for the CDR3: TGTGCCAGCAGCTTAGATGGAGACAGGCAAGCTAACTATGGCTACACCTTC. Protein product: CASSLDGDRQANYGYTF.